This T cell receptor beta chain was sequenced for a study of cytomegalovirus exposure and HLA in healthy donors. PCR employed 60 Vbeta and 13 Jbeta primers. The method was immunoSEQ multiplex PCR; TCRdb's version includes in-frame clones alone and lacks a portion of them. The repertoire holds about 160,000 clones, with about 75% as singletons. Germline-derived CDR1 and CDR2 are SGHVS and FNYEAQ. The length of the CDR3 is 17 residues. With 1 base clipped from V and 3 bases from J, the junction kept 8 bases outside the gene matches. Sequenced material: PBMCs. The sequence came from a woman in her fifties or sixties in good health and CMV-seropositive. V and J are TRBV7-6 and TRBJ2-3; 9 bases agree with TRBD1. CDR3 in amino acids: CASSLGPGTGLTDTQYF. CDR3 in DNA: TGTGCCAGCAGCTTAGGCCCTGGGACAGGGTTGACAGATACGCAGTATTTT.